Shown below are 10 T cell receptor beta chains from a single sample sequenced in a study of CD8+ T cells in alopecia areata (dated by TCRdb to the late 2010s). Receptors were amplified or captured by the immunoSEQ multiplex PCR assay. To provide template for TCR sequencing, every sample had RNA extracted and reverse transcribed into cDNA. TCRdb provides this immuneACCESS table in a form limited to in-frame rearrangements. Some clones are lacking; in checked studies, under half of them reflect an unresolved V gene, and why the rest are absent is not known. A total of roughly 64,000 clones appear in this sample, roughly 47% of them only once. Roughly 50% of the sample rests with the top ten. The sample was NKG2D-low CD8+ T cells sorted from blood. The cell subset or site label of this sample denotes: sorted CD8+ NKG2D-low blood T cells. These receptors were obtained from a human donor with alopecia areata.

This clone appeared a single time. CDR3 DNA sequence: TGCAGCGTCGGGTGGGCCGGGTCTATCGCTAGGGGCTACACCTTC. Amino acids: CSVGWAGSIARGYTF. The V call is TRBV29-1, the J call TRBJ1-2; unclear D gene. Germline lookup yields CDR1 SQVTM and CDR2 ANQGSEA. With 6 bases removed from V and 8 bases from J, the gap between germline ends came to 25 bases. The CDR3 loop spans 15 amino acids.

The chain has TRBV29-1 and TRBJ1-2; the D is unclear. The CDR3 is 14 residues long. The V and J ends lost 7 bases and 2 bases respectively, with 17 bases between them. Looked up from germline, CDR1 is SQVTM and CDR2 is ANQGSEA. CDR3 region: CSALSPGRNYGYTF. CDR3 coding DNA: TGCAGCGCCCTCTCACCGGGTAGAAACTATGGCTACACCTTC.

The CDR3 nucleotides read TGTGCCAGTAGTTTCGTAGCGGGTCAAGAGACCCAGTACTTC. Its protein product is CASSFVAGQETQYF. The rearrangement uses TRBV19 and TRBJ2-5, with 7 nucleotides matching TRBD2. V shed 5 bases and J 2 bases; nucleotides not matched to a gene: 5. Germline assignment: CDR1 LNHDA and CDR2 SQIVND (reference sequence). The CDR3 is 14 amino acids. Using reference TRBV19 and TRBJ2-5 for the parts outside the CDR3, the full variable domain is DGGITQSPKYLFRKEGQNVTLSCEQNLNHDAMYWYRQDPGQGLRLIYYSQIVNDFQKGDIAEGYSVSREKKESFPLTVTSAQKNPTAFYLCASSFVAGQETQYFGPGTRLLVL.

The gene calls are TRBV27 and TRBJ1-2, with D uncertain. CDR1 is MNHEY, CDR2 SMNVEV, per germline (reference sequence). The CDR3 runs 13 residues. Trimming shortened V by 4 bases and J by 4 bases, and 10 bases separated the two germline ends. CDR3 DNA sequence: TGTGCCAGCAGTTGGGCCGTGGGCTATGGCTACACCTTC. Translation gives CASSWAVGYGYTF.

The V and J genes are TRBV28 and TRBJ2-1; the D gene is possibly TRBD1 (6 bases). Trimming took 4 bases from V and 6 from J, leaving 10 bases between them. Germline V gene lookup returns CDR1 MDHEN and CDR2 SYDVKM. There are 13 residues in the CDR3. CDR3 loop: CASSWDTSNEQFF. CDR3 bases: TGTGCCAGCAGTTGGGACACGAGCAATGAGCAGTTCTTC.

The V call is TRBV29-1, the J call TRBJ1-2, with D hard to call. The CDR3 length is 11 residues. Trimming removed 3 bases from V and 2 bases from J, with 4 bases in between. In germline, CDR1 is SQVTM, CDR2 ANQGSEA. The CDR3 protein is CSVEGNYGYTF. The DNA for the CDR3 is TGCAGCGTTGAGGGCAACTATGGCTACACCTTC.

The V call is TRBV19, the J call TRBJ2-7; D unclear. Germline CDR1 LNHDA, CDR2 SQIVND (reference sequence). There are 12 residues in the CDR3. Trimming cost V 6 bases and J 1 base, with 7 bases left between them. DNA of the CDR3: TGTGCCAGTAGCGCCGGATCCTACGAGCAGTACTTC. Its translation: CASSAGSYEQYF.

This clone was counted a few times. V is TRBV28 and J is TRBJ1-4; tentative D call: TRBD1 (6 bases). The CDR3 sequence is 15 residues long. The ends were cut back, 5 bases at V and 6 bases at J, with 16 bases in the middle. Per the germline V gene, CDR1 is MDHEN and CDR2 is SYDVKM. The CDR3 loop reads CASSEKPGHDEKLFF. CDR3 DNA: TGTGCCAGCAGTGAGAAGCCGGGACACGATGAAAAACTGTTTTTT.

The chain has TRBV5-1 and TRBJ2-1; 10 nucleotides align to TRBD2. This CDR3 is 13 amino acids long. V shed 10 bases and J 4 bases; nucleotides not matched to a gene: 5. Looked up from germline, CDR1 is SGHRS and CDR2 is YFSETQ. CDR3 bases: TGCGCCGACGGGACTAGCGCTTACAATGAGCAGTTCTTC. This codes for CADGTSAYNEQFF.

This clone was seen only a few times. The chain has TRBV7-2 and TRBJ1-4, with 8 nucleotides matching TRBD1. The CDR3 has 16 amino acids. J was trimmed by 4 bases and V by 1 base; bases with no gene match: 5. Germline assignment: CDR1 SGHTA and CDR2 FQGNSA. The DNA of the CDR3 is TGTGCCAGCAGCTTAGGAGGGACAGGCCATAATGAAAAACTGTTTTTT. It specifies CASSLGGTGHNEKLFF.